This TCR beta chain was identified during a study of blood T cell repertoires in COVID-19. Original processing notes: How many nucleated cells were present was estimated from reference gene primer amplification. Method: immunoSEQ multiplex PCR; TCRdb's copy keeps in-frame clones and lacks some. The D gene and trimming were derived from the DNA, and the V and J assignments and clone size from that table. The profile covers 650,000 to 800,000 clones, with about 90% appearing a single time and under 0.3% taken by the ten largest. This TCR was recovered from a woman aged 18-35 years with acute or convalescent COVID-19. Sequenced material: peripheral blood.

The CDR3 DNA reads TGCGCCAGCCGAGGTAGCGGGGGCCCGGGGGAGACCCAGTACTTC. This codes for CASRGSGGPGETQYF. The J gene is TRBJ2-5, the V gene TRBV5-1, with TRBD2 matching 9 bases. V was pared by 7 bases and J by 5 bases, with 12 bases of the junction left unmatched. Looked up from germline, CDR1 is SGHRS and CDR2 is YFSETQ. There are 15 residues in the CDR3.